Below, one TCR beta chain is given with its context. Its specific antigen is unknown. No much larger clone is present one base from it, and per-base qualities are unavailable. Libraries were constructed by the immunoSEQ multiplex PCR assay. The multiplex PCR relied on a mix of 60 forward primers for TCR Vbeta segments and 13 reverse primers for TCR Jbeta segments. Amplification of the CDR3 region of rearranged TCR beta genes was performed with a multiplex PCR assay on genomic DNA. Amplified TCR beta libraries were sequenced as 87-base-pair reads on the Illumina HiSeq System. In the paper's pipeline: In a later analysis, tens of millions of unique TCR beta chains were counted across the approximately 670 repertoires, and roughly 11 million of these chains were shared by at least two donors. A nearest-neighbor algorithm error-corrected the raw reads and collapsed the reads into unique sequences, merging closely related sequences to remove PCR and sequencing errors. CDR3 sequences were aligned to IMGT reference sequences to assign V, D and J gene segments. For a sequence to be retained, a match of at least six nucleotides was required to both a V gene segment and a J gene segment. Rearrangements were called productive when the CDR3 lacked stop codons and stayed in frame with V and J; all others were non-productive. Following IMGT convention, CDR3 was defined as the stretch from the second conserved V-encoded cysteine to the conserved J-encoded phenylalanine. The earlier analysis of a few hundred of the donors excluded sequences that lacked an unambiguous match to a single V gene segment. An earlier analysis of several hundred of the donors classified V segments as functional when productive rearrangements were above 56.7% and as segregating when the standard deviation between donors was above 5%. A statistical classification framework was built to diagnose cytomegalovirus status from the catalog of TCR beta chain sequences. In a later analysis, TCR nucleotide sequences were compared against IMGT/GENE-DB human TR gene sequences so that V and J genes could be assigned. Using the TCRdist pipeline, a later analysis assigned CDR3 sequences along with most-parsimonious VDJ recombination scenarios. In a later analysis, each TCR beta chain was defined by its CDR3 amino acid sequence together with its V-gene family, and reads lacking a unique V-gene family were excluded. To address suspected cross-contamination and a sequencing artifact, a later analysis removed a few hundred highly shared, low-generation-probability nucleotide sequences. In a later analysis, a clonal expansion index was calculated for each public chain from normalized within-repertoire ranks of inferred template counts. In a later analysis, generation probabilities were computed with a VDJ recombination model fitted to out-of-frame rearrangements, and the resulting probabilities were checked against IGoR. In a later analysis, hypergeometric tests were used to score TCR-TCR, TCR-HLA and TCR-CMV co-occurrence, with a repertoire-size bias correction applied to TCR pairs. In a later analysis, false discovery rates were estimated by permuting HLA or CMV assignments 20 times. In a later analysis, co-occurring TCRs were grouped with DBSCAN, and TCRdist sequence similarity was added when clustering was performed within HLA-allele-positive subsets. For co-occurrence clustering, repertoires with fewer than 30,000 or more than 120,000 public chains were excluded, along with roughly 5 repertoires with anomalous nucleotide sharing. Here the immuneACCESS table is served through TCRdb, limited to in-frame sequences with V and J called. Missing clones are a known gap in these copies; in checked studies unresolved V genes cover under half, and the rest lacks a known reason. V, J and clone size derive from that table, while D and trimming were established from the DNA sequence. Present in this sample are about 120,000 clones, about 75% of which were seen just once. Approximately 30% of the sample comes from the top ten.

This sample is drawn from a study of cytomegalovirus exposure and HLA in healthy donors (dated by TCRdb to the late 2010s). About the investigation overall: An earlier analysis of approximately 640 of the donors reported approximately 300 Gb of sequence data and roughly 100 million unique TCR beta sequences from about 200 million T cells. Around 320 gigabases of sequencing data and 70 million to 100 million unique TCR sequences were included in an early release covering 550 to 800 HLA-typed donors. Of the roughly 400 genotyped donors, more than 75% were placed in the genetic ancestry cluster associated with self-reported Caucasian donors. The study aimed to test whether signatures of past pathogen exposure could be identified by cataloging public T cell receptors. The T cell repertoires of 700 or so subjects were profiled by immunosequencing and related to cytomegalovirus serostatus. Along with the roughly 670-subject first cohort, a separate validation cohort of more than 90 different subjects was used. The study combined high-throughput TCR immunosequencing, statistical association of individual TCRs with disease status, and machine learning to predict cytomegalovirus infection status. A later analysis re-analyzed previously published TCR beta repertoires from several hundred donors and added high-resolution HLA genotyping to study TCR occurrence patterns. The later analysis used no new phenotypic data to find candidate immune exposures, relying instead on TCR beta sequences and their occurrence across donors. In an earlier analysis of 500 to 650 of the donors, high-throughput TCR beta sequencing was used to judge whether each TCR beta V gene segment behaved as functional or pseudogenic. Donor age, sex, ethnicity and CMV serostatus were compiled together with the repertoire data. In a later genetic analysis, genome-wide SNP genotypes for 398 of the 666 donors were used, and that subset was treated as a discovery cohort. Every discovery cohort repertoire had been produced on one sequencing platform. Both class I and class II loci were covered by HLA typing, at four-digit resolution. Typing coverage differed by locus: A, B, C, DRB1 and DQB1 were typed in about 620-640 donors, DQA1 in approximately 520, DPA1 in 600 to 610, and DPB1 in about 450. Because of strong linkage in the cohort, four to six DR-DQ haplotypes were treated as single units for association and clustering. Among around 400 genotyped donors of the cohort, an average of roughly 230,000 unique TCR beta nucleotide sequences was sequenced per donor, of which 15% to 20% were non-productive.

Results the study describes overall, beyond this receptor: HLA typing was unavailable for some donors at each locus, so association tests used only the typed subset. A group of highly shared sequence variants was considered likely to be a technical artifact of the sequencing pipeline. In vitro tests confirmed that a few of the cytomegalovirus-associated TCR beta chains recognize cytomegalovirus antigens. The authors suggested that the approach could potentially be generalized to other disease states and immunological phenotypes. CMV serostatus was the only immune exposure information available for the cohort. In a later analysis, the rate of TCR association differed among HLA loci, with DRB1 alleles having the most associated TCRs and HLA-C alleles having the fewest. This cohort had only TCR beta chains sequenced, and the lack of alpha or paired-chain data limited which features could be detected. In a later analysis, several top co-occurrence clusters were reported to appear linked to parvovirus B19, influenza, CMV and Epstein-Barr virus. The earlier analysis of about 600 of the donors excluded around 17 rarely observed V segments, including chromosome 9 orphons, because counts were too low. Correlated functional status among segregating V segments might reflect linkage disequilibrium, but an unknown experimental factor could not be ruled out. At a false discovery rate of 0.05, a later analysis linked under 20,000 TCR beta sequences to specific HLA alleles. While some public TCRs were present in many individuals, most TCR sequences turned up only very rarely across donors. A later analysis found that most CMV-associated TCR beta chains appeared HLA-restricted, with HLA associations seemingly driven largely by CMV exposure. Assigning TCR associations to individual alleles was difficult when HLA alleles, especially DR and DQ, strongly co-occurred. Roughly uniform sequencing depth across donors was assumed in presence/absence analyses, although this assumption may not hold. The study gave a list of around 170 TCR beta chains associated with cytomegalovirus. A later genetic analysis associated a missense DCLRE1C variant with V-gene and J-gene trimming of TCR beta chains, and an independent cohort replicated the association. A later genetic analysis reported fewer N-insertions in productive TCRs among donors in an Asian-associated ancestry cluster than the roughly 640-donor mean. In an earlier analysis of around 500 of the donors, most TCR beta V segments appeared in productive rearrangements about 87% or about 30% of the time, broadly matching IMGT annotations. The classifier was reported to diagnose cytomegalovirus status with high specificity and sensitivity in both the original cohort and the validation cohort. A further reported finding was that TCR beta sequences accurately predicted the HLA-A and HLA-B alleles for most subjects in the first cohort. In a later analysis, HLA-associated TCR beta chains were found to be more clonally expanded and to have lower generation probabilities than equally common non-associated chains.

The cohort was made up of about 610 healthy bone marrow donors. Cohort members were all nominally healthy when sampled, although unrecorded immune exposures were likely present. The donor was CMV seropositive and belonged to the group of more than 250 seropositive cohort members. Each donor provided a peripheral blood sample, and peripheral blood mononuclear cells were used for TCR beta sequencing. The Qiagen DNeasy Blood Extraction Kit was used to extract genomic DNA from the blood cell samples. The receptor was derived from a man aged 60-69 years in good health and CMV-seropositive. Sequencing was carried out using PBMCs.

At the DNA level, the sequence is TGCAGCGCGAAGGAGGCGGAGCGATCCTACAATGAGCAGTTCTTC. This yields the protein CSAKEAERSYNEQFF. Rearrangement joined TRBV29-1 to TRBJ2-1, and TRBD2 may be the D gene, going by 5 matching bases. Inclusive of the bounding cysteine and phenylalanine, the CDR3 is 15 residues long. The only DNA kept is the CDR3, 45 bases in frame from the first base. V gives up 7 bases and J gives up 1 base, and the segment between their germline ends measures 17 bases. CDR1 SQVTM and CDR2 ANQGSEA were looked up in the germline V gene.